Presented here are 27 T cell receptor beta chains from one specimen sequenced in a study of T cell repertoires in cytomegalovirus infection. The antigens for these receptors are not known. TCRdb analysed the reads with MiXCR anew, one entry per CDR3 protein. The table shows roughly 700,000 distinct CDR3 sequences, with 30% to 35% occurring only once. The sample was cultured PBMCs, taken from culture after CMV antigen stimulation. These receptors came from a human donor in good health (CMV status not recorded). Some clones in this sample may be carry-over from other donors' samples.

In its sample, this clonotype was seen a few times. The rearrangement uses TRBV28 and TRBJ1-5; D ambiguous. With 3 bases removed from V and 5 bases from J, the gap between germline ends came to 11 bases. CDR1 and CDR2 (germline): MDHEN, SYDVKM. This CDR3 comprises 14 residues. The CDR3 nucleotides read TGTGCCAGCAGTTTGCAGCGTGGATATCAGCCCCAGCATTTT. Protein sequence: CASSLQRGYQPQHF.

This clonotype occurred a few times. The chain has TRBV20-1 and TRBJ2-1, with 8 bases aligning to TRBD2. The CDR3 extends over 14 amino acids. Germline CDR1 reads DFQATT; CDR2 reads SNEGSKA (reference sequence). V was pared by 6 bases and J by 4 bases, with 8 bases of the junction left unmatched. In nucleotides, the CDR3 is TGCAGTGCCAAGCGGGGGCCCTATTACAATGAGCAGTTCTTC. Its translation is CSAKRGPYYNEQFF.

The chain couples TRBV2 to TRBJ2-7; D remains ambiguous. There are 12 residues in the CDR3. With 7 bases removed from V and 3 bases from J, the gap between germline ends came to 10 bases. Looked up from germline, CDR1 is SNHLY and CDR2 is FYNNEI. CDR3 residues: CASKEQVYEQYF. The DNA for the CDR3 is TGTGCCAGCAAAGAACAAGTCTACGAGCAGTACTTC.

The chain is built from TRBV27 and TRBJ1-4, with TRBD1 as a possible D gene (5 bases). The CDR3 length is 17 residues. Trimming cost V 4 bases and J 0 bases, with 15 bases left between them. Looked up from germline, CDR1 is MNHEY and CDR2 is SMNVEV (reference sequence). The CDR3 DNA follows: TGTGCCAGCAGTTCAGTTCGCAGGGCCGCAACTAATGAAAAACTGTTTTTT. Protein product: CASSSVRRAATNEKLFF.

The chain recombines TRBV25-1 with TRBJ1-4; D is undetermined. V lost 6 bases to trimming and J lost 0 bases, with 14 bases between them. In germline, CDR1 is MGHDK, CDR2 SYGVNS. This CDR3 has 16 amino acids. The chain's CDR3 is CASSSRGRATNEKLFF. In DNA, the CDR3 is TGTGCCAGCAGCTCTCGGGGAAGGGCAACTAATGAAAAACTGTTTTTT.

The rearrangement uses TRBV2 and TRBJ1-5, with TRBD1 as a possible D gene (5 bases). The CDR3 length is 14 residues. The V end lost 5 bases, the J end lost 4 bases, and 12 bases lay between the germline ends. Germline V gives CDR1 SNHLY, CDR2 FYNNEI. DNA of the CDR3: TGTGCCAGCAGTACAAGGAGGGGTAATCAGCCCCAGCATTTT. Translation: CASSTRRGNQPQHF.

This chain connects TRBV19 to TRBJ2-3; D tentatively reads TRBD1 or TRBD2 (6 bases each). Germline V gene data show CDR1 as LNHDA and CDR2 as SQIVND (reference sequence). Trimming took off 3 bases at V and 7 bases at J, with 11 bases between the two ends. CDR3 length equals 13 residues. This CDR3 is CASSISGAHTQYF. CDR3 coding DNA: TGTGCCAGTAGTATCTCGGGGGCACATACGCAGTATTTT.

This clonotype was seen a few times. The J gene is TRBJ2-1, the V gene TRBV7-6; weak D call: TRBD2 (6 bases). The germline V gene encodes CDR1 SGHVS and CDR2 FNYEAQ. The CDR3 runs 14 residues. V lost 1 base, J lost 9 bases, and 13 bases lay in between. CDR3 sequence reads: CASSLGYSGPEQFF. Written as DNA, the CDR3 is TGTGCCAGCAGCTTAGGCTATAGCGGACCTGAGCAGTTCTTC. The variable domain in full, completed from reference TRBV7-6 and TRBJ2-1, reads GAGVSQSPRYKVTKRGQDVALRCDPISGHVSLYWYRQALGQGPEFLTYFNYEAQQDKSGLPNDRFSAERPEGSISTLTIQRTEQRDSAMYRCASSLGYSGPEQFFGPGTRLTVL.

J is TRBJ1-2 and V is TRBV19; D is unresolved. Germline values: CDR1 LNHDA, CDR2 SQIVND (reference sequence). The V end lost 6 bases, the J end lost 8 bases, and 22 bases lay between the germline ends. The CDR3 length is 15 residues. CDR3 sequence reads: CASSFSNNMAGGYTF. CDR3 DNA: TGTGCCAGTAGCTTTTCGAATAACATGGCGGGAGGCTACACCTTC.

The DNA for the CDR3 is TGTGCCAGCAGCTTAGATCCTCGACCCCTGAACCCCTACGAGCAGTACTTC. The encoded protein is CASSLDPRPLNPYEQYF. The V call is TRBV7-2, the J call TRBJ2-7; D uncertain. The ends were cut back, 1 base at V and 2 bases at J, with 18 bases in the middle. CDR1 SGHTA and CDR2 FQGNSA come from the germline V gene. This CDR3 has 17 amino acids.

The chain combines TRBV2 with TRBJ1-2; a possible D gene is TRBD1 (6 bases). The CDR3 extends over 15 amino acids. The germline V gene has CDR1 SNHLY and CDR2 FYNNEI. V lost 7 bases and J lost 1, with 16 bases in between. CDR3 residues: CASTEENRDNYGYTF. DNA for the CDR3: TGTGCCAGCACCGAAGAGAACAGGGATAACTATGGCTACACCTTC.

In this sample, this clonotype turned up once. A read error may produce the germline difference seen at one junction end. This chain links TRBV3-1 with TRBJ1-1, with D perhaps TRBD1 (5 bases). The CDR3 has 14 amino acids. Germline V gene lookup returns CDR1 LGHDT and CDR2 YNNKEL (reference sequence). DNA for the CDR3: TGCGCCAGCAGCCGGGGACCTATCAACACTGAAGCTTTCTTT. The encoded protein is CASSRGPINTEAFF.

The chain recombines TRBV7-2 with TRBJ2-5; 16 bases line up with TRBD2. Germline CDR1 reads SGHTA; CDR2 reads FQGNSA. This CDR3 has 16 residues. V shed 5 bases, J shed 7 bases, and the junction held 7 bases outside the gene matches. CDR3 nucleotides: TGTGCCAGCAGCCAAATGGGACTAGCGGGGGGGGGGACCCAGTACTTC. Protein: CASSQMGLAGGGTQYF.

This clonotype has just a few counts. V usage is TRBV11-2 and J usage is TRBJ2-5; TRBD2 aligns across 7 bases. Trimming removed 2 bases from V and 4 bases from J; junction bases left unmatched: 10. Germline CDR1 is SGHAT and CDR2 is FQNNGV. The CDR3 is made up of 16 amino acids. CDR3 in amino acids: CASSLSRTSGGETQYF. Written as DNA, the CDR3 is TGTGCCAGCAGCTTATCTAGGACTAGTGGCGGAGAGACCCAGTACTTC.

The chain is built from TRBV11-2 and TRBJ2-1; D is perhaps TRBD1 or TRBD2 (6 bases each). This CDR3 spans 16 amino acids. V was clipped by 6 bases and J by 0 bases, with 15 bases between them. CDR1 and CDR2 (germline): SGHAT, FQNNGV. CDR3 in DNA: TGTGCCAGCAGTCACCTCCGGGGGCGCTCCTACAATGAGCAGTTCTTC. It specifies CASSHLRGRSYNEQFF.

The gene calls are TRBV27 and TRBJ2-6; no reliable D call. V lost 0 bases, J lost 2 bases, and 11 bases lay in between. CDR3 length: 17 amino acids. CDR1 is MNHEY and CDR2 is SMNVEV in the germline V gene (reference sequence). The CDR3 protein is CASSLSSGRAGANVLTF. As DNA, the CDR3 is TGTGCCAGCAGTTTATCGTCAGGTAGGGCTGGGGCCAACGTCCTGACTTTC. Supplemented by reference TRBV27 and TRBJ2-6, the full variable domain reads EAQVTQNPRYLITVTGKKLTVTCSQNMNHEYMSWYRQDPGLGLRQIYYSMNVEVTDKGDVPEGYKVSRKEKRNFPLILESPSPNQTSLYFCASSLSSGRAGANVLTFGAGSRLTVL.

The chain has TRBV4-1 and TRBJ2-2; D is perhaps TRBD1 (5 bases). V was clipped by 4 bases and J by 3 bases, with 12 bases between them. Germline V CDR1 and CDR2: MGHRA, YSYEKL. The CDR3 runs to 15 residues. The CDR3 here is CASSLKSGYTGELFF. CDR3 in DNA: TGCGCCAGCAGCCTAAAGTCAGGGTACACCGGGGAGCTGTTTTTT.

J is TRBJ1-6 and V is TRBV20-1, with D unresolved. V lost 3 bases and J 6 bases, leaving 15 bases between the germline ends. The CDR3 contains 15 residues. The germline gives CDR1 DFQATT, CDR2 SNEGSKA (reference sequence). CDR3 sequence (DNA): TGCAGTGCTAGCAACGTGGACCTGTTTAATTCACCCCTCCACTTT. Translation: CSASNVDLFNSPLHF.

The table lists this clonotype with a count of one. The V call is TRBV6-2 or TRBV6-3, the J call TRBJ2-5; D unclear. This CDR3 spans 13 amino acids. V shed 6 bases and J shed 4 bases, with 12 bases lying between them. Germline V CDR1 and CDR2: MNHEY, SVGEGT. CDR3 coding DNA: TGTGCCAGCAGGATATCTGATGGAGAGACCCAGTACTTC. Its translation: CASRISDGETQYF.

The chain employs TRBV24-1 and TRBJ1-5, with D unclear. Germline lookup yields CDR1 KGHDR and CDR2 SFDVKD. CDR3 size: 16 residues. V lost 1 base, J lost 0 bases, and 9 bases lay in between. The CDR3 spells CATSDLEAGSNQPQHF. The CDR3 nucleotides read TGTGCCACCAGTGATTTAGAGGCCGGTAGCAATCAGCCCCAGCATTTT.

The chain links TRBV29-1 to TRBJ1-2, with 8 positions matching TRBD1. This CDR3 is built from 13 residues. The V gene end was trimmed by 6 bases and the J gene end by 5 bases; junction bases not matched to a gene: 8. Germline values: CDR1 SQVTM, CDR2 ANQGSEA. For the CDR3, the DNA is TGCAGCGTGGCTGGACAGGGCTGGTATGGCTACACCTTC. It is translated as CSVAGQGWYGYTF. Variable domain in full (rest from reference TRBV29-1 and TRBJ1-2): SAVISQKPSRDICQRGTSLTIQCQVDSQVTMMFWYRQQPGQSLTLIATANQGSEATYESGFVIDKFPISRPNLTFSTLTVSNMSPEDSSIYLCSVAGQGWYGYTFGSGTRLTVV.

This clonotype has just a few counts. The chain recombines TRBV2 with TRBJ1-5; 7 positions match TRBD1. The CDR3 length is 15 residues. Germline V CDR1 and CDR2: SNHLY, FYNNEI. V dropped 7 bases and J dropped 5; count of bases not matched to a gene: 11. CDR3: CASKVTARGDQPQHF. CDR3 DNA: TGTGCCAGCAAAGTGACGGCCAGGGGGGATCAGCCCCAGCATTTT.

J is TRBJ1-2 and V is TRBV6-2 or TRBV6-3, with D possibly TRBD1 on 6 matching bases. CDR1 is MNHEY, CDR2 SVGEGT, per germline. The CDR3 spans 15 residues. The V gene lost 4 bases and the J gene lost 4 bases, with 16 bases spanning the gap. This CDR3 is CASSFTRGLAYGYTF. The CDR3 nucleotides are TGTGCCAGCAGTTTCACCAGGGGACTCGCCTATGGCTACACCTTC.

V gene TRBV12-3 or TRBV12-4 combines with J gene TRBJ1-2; no definite D call. The CDR3 consists of 12 residues. The germline V and J ends were trimmed by 3 bases and 8 bases, with 10 bases remaining between them. CDR3 in DNA: TGTGCCAGCAGTTTGGAGGCTGGAGGCTACACCTTC. Residues: CASSLEAGGYTF.

The chain has TRBV15 and TRBJ2-3, with D perhaps matching TRBD2 (5 bases). V shed 0 bases and J shed 4 bases, with 20 bases lying between them. Germline V gene data show CDR1 as LNHNV and CDR2 as YYDKDF (reference sequence). CDR3 length: 18 residues. DNA of the CDR3: TGTGCCACCAGCAGAGAGCCCCCCCCCAGCGGACGAGCAGATACGCAGTATTTT. This sequence encodes CATSREPPPSGRADTQYF.

In this sample, this clonotype turned up a few times. The chain employs TRBV10-3 and TRBJ2-2; D possibly corresponds to TRBD1 (6 bases). In germline, CDR1 is ENHRY, CDR2 SYGVKD. Trimming cost V 7 bases and J 6 bases, with 12 bases left between them. CDR3 length: 13 amino acids. The CDR3 nucleotides read TGTGCCATCACGTACAGGGTGGCCGGGGAGCTGTTTTTT. It translates to CAITYRVAGELFF.

This clonotype was seen more than once but under ten times. The chain links TRBV19 to TRBJ2-1; the D gene is possibly TRBD1 (6 bases). CDR3 length equals 15 residues. Trimming left V 3 bases short and J 5 bases short, with 14 bases between. Germline V gene lookup returns CDR1 LNHDA and CDR2 SQIVND (reference sequence). The CDR3: CASSITNRENNEQFF. CDR3 nucleotide sequence: TGTGCCAGTAGTATCACTAACAGGGAAAACAATGAGCAGTTCTTC.